The rows below give T cell receptor beta chains drawn from one sample of a study of T cell responses to AZD1222 COVID-19 vaccine. The assay was immunoSEQ multiplex PCR, and TCRdb's table has in-frame clones only and misses some. This sample carries about 140,000 clones, almost 95% of them seen once, and the ten largest clones take about 2.5%. The starting material was peripheral blood, obtained on day 0 of AZD1222 vaccination. Source of these receptors: an adult in good health. Both conserved end residues are part of each CDR3. Each record gives: clone size, J gene, V gene, D gene, CDR3 DNA, CDR3 protein. D genes are given only for firm matches. Not all rows give a size; the values are once, few, many and, for expanded clones, a class.

NA	TRBJ2-1	TRBV3-1/TRBV3-2	NA	TGTGCCAGCAGCCCCTACGCAGATGAGCAGTTCTTC	CASSPYADEQFF
NA	TRBJ1-2	TRBV19	NA	TGTGCCAGTATGATTCAGGGAACGATCGACTATGGCTACACCTTC	CASMIQGTIDYGYTF
NA	TRBJ1-1	TRBV11-2	TRBD1	TGTGCCAGCAGCTCACTAGGACAGGGAAACACTGAAGCTTTCTTT	CASSSLGQGNTEAFF
NA	TRBJ1-5	TRBV9	NA	TGTGCCAGCAGCGTTAATTCAGGGATGAATCAGCCCCAGCATTTT	CASSVNSGMNQPQHF
NA	TRBJ2-7	TRBV4-3	NA	TGCGCCAGCAGCCAAGATCAGGGCTACGAGCAGTACTTC	CASSQDQGYEQYF
few	TRBJ1-3	TRBV9	NA	TGTGCCAGCAGCGTAGGTAGCAGTTACTCTGGAAACACCATATATTTT	CASSVGSSYSGNTIYF
NA	TRBJ1-4	TRBV28	NA	TGTGCCAGCAGCCACCCGGGGGGCGCGCGTGAAAAACTGTTTTTT	CASSHPGGAREKLFF
NA	TRBJ2-2	TRBV19	TRBD1	TGTGCCAGTAGCACGGGACAGAACGCGAACACCGGGGAGCTGTTTTTT	CASSTGQNANTGELFF
once	TRBJ1-4	TRBV6-5	NA	TGTGCCAGCAGTTACTTGGGGGTAACTAATGAAAAACTGTTTTTT	CASSYLGVTNEKLFF
once	TRBJ1-6	TRBV27	NA	TGTGCCAGCAGCCTGGAGTATAATTCACCCCTCCACTTT	CASSLEYNSPLHF
NA	TRBJ2-3	TRBV7-2	TRBD1	TGTGCCAGCACCCCGGGACAGGTGGATTTAGATACGCAGTATTTT	CASTPGQVDLDTQYF
NA	TRBJ1-4	TRBV3-1/TRBV3-2	NA	TGTGCCAGCAGCCAAGAAAGCCAGAATGAAAAACTGTTTTTT	CASSQESQNEKLFF
NA	TRBJ2-5	TRBV21-1	NA	TGTGCCAGCAGCTCCCGAAGACCAGAGACCCAGTACTTC	CASSSRRPETQYF
NA	TRBJ1-2	TRBV3-1/TRBV3-2	NA	TGTGCCAGCAGCCTGGGGACGTTCGGGGGGGGCTACACCTTC	CASSLGTFGGGYTF
NA	TRBJ2-5	TRBV9	NA	TGTGCCAGCAGCGTAGACTACGGACCCCAAGAGACCCAGTACTTC	CASSVDYGPQETQYF
once	TRBJ1-4	TRBV5-1	TRBD1	TGCGCCAGCAGCTTGGAGGGGACAGGGGTGGAAGAAAAACTGTTTTTT	CASSLEGTGVEEKLFF
NA	TRBJ1-2	TRBV5-3	TRBD1	TGTGCCAGAAGCTTGGGACAGGGGGCCTATGGCTACACCTTC	CARSLGQGAYGYTF
NA	TRBJ1-4	TRBV7-2	NA	TGTGCCAGCAGCCCGATTTTTGGTGAAAAACTGTTTTTT	CASSPIFGEKLFF
NA	TRBJ1-2	TRBV6-5	NA	TGTGCCAGCAGCGCCCCTCCTCAGGCCGACGGCTACACCTTC	CASSAPPQADGYTF
NA	TRBJ1-2	TRBV4-1	NA	TGCGCCAGCAGCCGTTTTCGCAAGGATGGCTACACCTTC	CASSRFRKDGYTF
NA	TRBJ1-3	TRBV5-1	TRBD1	TGCGCCAGCAGCCCCAACAGGGGTGGAAACACCATATATTTT	CASSPNRGGNTIYF
NA	TRBJ2-3	TRBV7-3	NA	TGTGCCAGCAGCCATTCGGGCTACGTCACAGATACGCAGTATTTT	CASSHSGYVTDTQYF
NA	TRBJ1-5	TRBV19	TRBD1	TGTGCCAGTAGTATAGAAGGGACAGGCATCCAGCCCCAGCATTTT	CASSIEGTGIQPQHF
NA	TRBJ1-4	TRBV21-1	NA	TGTGCCAGCAAGGGGAAGGAGACCTCAACTAATGAAAAACTGTTTTTT	CASKGKETSTNEKLFF
NA	TRBJ1-1	TRBV3-1/TRBV3-2	NA	TGTGCCAGCAGCCACGCAGGGTTCACTGAAGCTTTCTTT	CASSHAGFTEAFF
NA	TRBJ1-2	TRBV5-1	TRBD1	TGCGCCAGCAGCTTAGGCGGGACAGGGAGCGGCTACACCTTC	CASSLGGTGSGYTF
NA	TRBJ1-1	TRBV10-3	TRBD1	TGTGCCATCAGTGAAGGACAGGAAAACACTGAAGCTTTCTTT	CAISEGQENTEAFF
NA	TRBJ1-2	TRBV5-6	TRBD1	TGTGCCAGCAGTGCGGAAGGGACAGGGGGGAATTATGGCTACACCTTC	CASSAEGTGGNYGYTF
NA	TRBJ2-3	TRBV18	NA	TGTGCCAGCTCACCTACACAGGGAGGTGGCACAGATACGCAGTATTTT	CASSPTQGGGTDTQYF
NA	TRBJ2-3	TRBV6-5	TRBD2	TGTGCCAGCAGTTACGCGGGGGTCACAGATACGCAGTATTTT	CASSYAGVTDTQYF
NA	TRBJ1-2	TRBV27	NA	TGTGCCAGCCGACCCCTGGGGGGCTCTAACTATGGCTACACCTTC	CASRPLGGSNYGYTF
NA	TRBJ2-5	TRBV9	NA	TGTGCCAGCAGCCCCGGGACCCATGACAAAGAGACCCAGTACTTC	CASSPGTHDKETQYF
once	TRBJ1-1	TRBV27	NA	TGTGCCAGCAGTTCCCTGCACACTGAAGCTTTCTTT	CASSSLHTEAFF
NA	TRBJ1-6	TRBV13	NA	TGTGCCAGCAGCACCAAGAATTCACCCCTCCACTTT	CASSTKNSPLHF
NA	TRBJ1-3	TRBV3-1/TRBV3-2	NA	TGTGCCAGCAGCCAACTCCCAGCCATATATTTT	CASSQLPAIYF
NA	TRBJ2-3	TRBV2	NA	TGTGCCAGCGGGGACACAGATACGCAGTATTTT	CASGDTDTQYF
NA	TRBJ2-7	TRBV21-1	NA	TGTGCCAGCAGCAAAGAGGAGAGGCGGCAAAGCTCCTACGAGCAGTACTTC	CASSKEERRQSSYEQYF
NA	TRBJ2-6	TRBV2	NA	TGTGCCAGCAGTGAAGCGGGACACCACTTCTCTGGGGCCAACGTCCTGACTTTC	CASSEAGHHFSGANVLTF
NA	TRBJ2-3	TRBV7-9	NA	TGTGCCAGCGGGGGCGGTTTTAGCACAGATACGCAGTATTTT	CASGGGFSTDTQYF
NA	TRBJ2-7	TRBV5-1	NA	TGCGCCAGCAGCTTCCAGGGCTCCTACGAGCAGTACTTC	CASSFQGSYEQYF
NA	TRBJ2-1	TRBV5-1	NA	TGCGCCAGCAGTCCCCGGACCTACAATGAGCAGTTCTTC	CASSPRTYNEQFF
NA	TRBJ2-7	TRBV10-3	NA	TGTGCCATCAGTGAGTCGGGGACGCAAATCTACGAGCAGTACTTC	CAISESGTQIYEQYF
NA	TRBJ2-5	TRBV6-6	TRBD2	TGTGCCAGCAGTTCCCTAGCGGGGAAAGAGACCCAGTACTTC	CASSSLAGKETQYF
NA	TRBJ2-1	TRBV9	TRBD2	TGTGCCAGCAGCCCCCGGGGAGCGGGGGGCGAGCAGTTCTTC	CASSPRGAGGEQFF
NA	TRBJ2-2	TRBV3-1/TRBV3-2	TRBD1	TGTGCCAGCAGCCAAGGGGACAGGGGGCGAACCGGGGAGCTGTTTTTT	CASSQGDRGRTGELFF
NA	TRBJ1-3	TRBV10-1	TRBD1	TGCGCCAGCAGTGCTGGGGGACAGAGCTCTGGAAACACCATATATTTT	CASSAGGQSSGNTIYF
NA	TRBJ1-1	TRBV27	TRBD1	TGTGCCAGCAGTTTATCGGCAGGGGGCGTTACTGAAGCTTTCTTT	CASSLSAGGVTEAFF
NA	TRBJ1-2	TRBV28	TRBD1	TGTGCCAGCATTACCGGGACAGGGACCTATGGCTACACCTTC	CASITGTGTYGYTF
NA	TRBJ1-4	TRBV18	NA	TGTGCCAGCTCAGTGCGGGATGAAAAACTGTTTTTT	CASSVRDEKLFF
NA	TRBJ1-6	TRBV27	NA	TGTGCCAGCAGTTTAGGACTGTTGAGCTCCTATAATTCACCCCTCCACTTT	CASSLGLLSSYNSPLHF
NA	TRBJ1-4	TRBV7-9	NA	TGTGCCAGCTACCGCTCGGCGGGTCCTCCTCTGGGTCCCAATGAAAAACTGTTTTTT	CASYRSAGPPLGPNEKLFF
few	TRBJ2-5	TRBV11-3	TRBD1	TGTGCCAGCAGCTTAGGGTACAGGGGAGAAGAGACCCAGTACTTC	CASSLGYRGEETQYF
NA	TRBJ2-5	TRBV7-9	NA	TGTGCCAGCAGCTCCCCCCGCGGGGTCCACAAGAATGGGGAGACCCAGTACTTC	CASSSPRGVHKNGETQYF
NA	TRBJ2-7	TRBV14	NA	TGTGCCAGCAGCCAAATGGTAAGCTCCTACGAGCAGTACTTC	CASSQMVSSYEQYF
NA	TRBJ1-2	TRBV6-5	NA	TGTGCCAGCAGTTACTCCCCGACAGGCTCTTATGGCTACACCTTC	CASSYSPTGSYGYTF
NA	TRBJ1-5	TRBV3-1/TRBV3-2	NA	TGTGCCAGCAGTATCAATAGCAATCAGCCCCAGCATTTT	CASSINSNQPQHF
NA	TRBJ1-5	TRBV7-9	TRBD1	TGTGCCAGCAGCTTGGGACAGGACAATCAGCCCCAGCATTTT	CASSLGQDNQPQHF
once	TRBJ2-2	TRBV7-8	NA	TGTGCCAGCAGCTTAGTCAGCTCGAACACCGGGGAGCTGTTTTTT	CASSLVSSNTGELFF
NA	TRBJ1-5	TRBV7-9	NA	TGTGCCAGCAGCTTAGACGGCAATCAGCCCCAGCATTTT	CASSLDGNQPQHF